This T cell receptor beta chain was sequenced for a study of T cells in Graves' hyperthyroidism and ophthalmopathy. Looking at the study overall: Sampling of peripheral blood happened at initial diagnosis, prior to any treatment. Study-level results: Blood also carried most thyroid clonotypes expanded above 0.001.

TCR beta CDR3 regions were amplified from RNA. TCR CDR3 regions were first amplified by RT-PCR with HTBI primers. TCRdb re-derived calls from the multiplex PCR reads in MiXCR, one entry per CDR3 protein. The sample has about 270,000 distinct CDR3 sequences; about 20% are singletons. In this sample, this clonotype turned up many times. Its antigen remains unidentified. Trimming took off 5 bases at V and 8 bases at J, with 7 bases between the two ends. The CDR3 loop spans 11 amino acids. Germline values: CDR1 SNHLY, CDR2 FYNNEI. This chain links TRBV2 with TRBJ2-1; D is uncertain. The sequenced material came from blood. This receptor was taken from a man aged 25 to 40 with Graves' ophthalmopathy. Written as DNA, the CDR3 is TGTGCCAGCAGTAGGGCGGATGAGCAGTTCTTC. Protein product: CASSRADEQFF.